A single TCR beta chain is shown here with its context. In the authors' methods: Amplification of reference gene primers provided the estimated nucleated cell counts. The table came from immunoSEQ multiplex PCR; TCRdb's copy has only in-frame clones and leaves some out. V, J and clone size are taken as reported in that table, and D and trimming were inferred from the DNA itself. Of a few hundred thousand clones in the sample, about 90% were seen once. This sample is part of a study of blood T cell repertoires in COVID-19. The wider study: The samples span acute and convalescent COVID-19 from the United States, Italy and Spain. T cells, B-cell-depleted T cells, or PBMCs supplied cDNA or gDNA.

Cohorts were assigned according to the clinical history that participants reported. Looked up from germline, CDR1 is SGHTA and CDR2 is FQGTGA. This CDR3 comprises 17 residues. V lost 1 base and J lost 5; bases outside the gene matches: 10. The sample was PBMCs or T cells enriched from blood (not recorded which). The source is a woman younger than 45 who had recovered from COVID-19. The chain is built from TRBV7-3 and TRBJ2-7, with TRBD2 matching 11 bases. CDR3 residues: CASSLIGGLAVENEQYF. The CDR3 DNA follows: TGTGCCAGCAGCTTAATAGGGGGACTAGCGGTGGAGAACGAGCAGTACTTC. Looking up the rest from reference TRBV7-3 and TRBJ2-7 gives the full variable domain: GAGVSQTPSNKVTEKGKYVELRCDPISGHTALYWYRQSLGQGPEFLIYFQGTGAADDSGLPNDRFFAVRPEGSVSTLKIQRTERGDSAVYLCASSLIGGLAVENEQYFGPGTRLTVT.